This entry describes one T cell receptor (beta chain). Its cognate antigen is unknown. Other DNA sequences of this sample code for an identical CDR3. The source of the sample is a study of shared clonotypes between healthy human individuals. Study-wide background: Per-donor plates numbered three CD4 naive, three CD4 memory, two CD8 naive and one CD8 memory. Whole-study results and caveats: A reduction in generation probabilities was seen for non-shared clonotypes relative to those shared by all four donors.

Data came from immunoSEQ multiplex PCR; TCRdb stores just in-frame clones and leaves some out. The sample consists of 750,000 to 1,000,000 clones, about 91% of them appearing once. Terminally differentiated effector memory CD45RA+ cells were excluded from the naive CD8 cells, which were CD45RO-negative and positively selected for CCR7. Every donor, a Caucasian adult, lived in Nashville, Tennessee. This CDR3 has 11 amino acids. Trimming removed 5 bases from V and 4 bases from J, with 6 bases in between. Germline-derived CDR1 and CDR2 are SGHAT and FQNNGV. Sequenced: naive CD8+ T cells sorted from blood. The genes are TRBV11-2 and TRBJ2-7; D unresolved. This TCR was recovered from a young man in good health. CDR3 protein: CASSLIYEQYF. CDR3 DNA: TGTGCCAGCAGCCTTATTTACGAGCAGTACTTC.